These 15 T cell receptor beta chains originate from one sample sequenced in a study of shared clonotypes between healthy human individuals. Data came from immunoSEQ multiplex PCR; TCRdb stores just in-frame clones and leaves some out. The profile shows fewer than 850,000 clones, 72% of them singletons. The sample consisted of memory CD4+ T cells sorted from blood. The subset was: CD45RA-negative fraction. All receptors derive from a woman aged 25-40 years in good health.

This sequence joins TRBV6-5 and TRBJ1-2, with 8 bases lining up with TRBD1. The CDR3 totals 14 residues. Per germline, CDR1 MNHEY and CDR2 SVGAGI. V dropped 6 bases and J dropped 8; count of bases not matched to a gene: 11. CDR3 protein: CASRETGDILGYTF. The CDR3 nucleotides read TGTGCCAGCAGGGAGACAGGGGACATCCTCGGCTACACCTTC.

The V and J genes are TRBV4-1 and TRBJ1-4, with D tentatively TRBD1 (5 bases). This CDR3 has 20 amino acids. V gave up 0 bases and J gave up 2 bases, with 22 bases separating them. In germline, CDR1 is MGHRA, CDR2 YSYEKL. The CDR3 is CASSQDPARPQGSTNEKLFF. As DNA, the CDR3 is TGCGCCAGCAGCCAAGATCCCGCCCGCCCGCAGGGCTCGACTAATGAAAAACTGTTTTTT.

The chain links TRBV10-2 to TRBJ1-1, with D hard to call. Germline CDR1 WSHSY, CDR2 SAAADI. The CDR3 extends over 14 amino acids. V dropped 0 bases and J dropped 2 bases, with 7 bases sitting between them. The CDR3 nucleotides read TGCGCCAGCAGTGAGTCTAGCAGAAACACTGAAGCTTTCTTT. Residues: CASSESSRNTEAFF.

This clone was observed at least ten times. V and J are TRBV29-1 and TRBJ1-5; 9 bases are a match to TRBD1. CDR1 SQVTM and CDR2 ANQGSEA come from the germline V gene. The length of the CDR3 is 13 residues. The J segment lost 5 bases and the V segment lost 6 bases, leaving 5 bases of the junction unmatched. The CDR3 region is CSVTDRGDQPQHF. The DNA of the CDR3 is TGCAGCGTGACGGACAGGGGCGATCAGCCCCAGCATTTT.

This clone came up a few times. The chain has TRBV5-1 and TRBJ1-4; 9 bases align to TRBD1. The ends lost 2 bases at V and 4 bases at J; junction bases unmatched: 3. There are 15 residues in the CDR3. The germline gives CDR1 SGHRS, CDR2 YFSETQ. In DNA form, the CDR3 reads TGCGCCAGCAGCTTTTGGGGACAGGGTAATGAAAAACTGTTTTTT. This codes for CASSFWGQGNEKLFF.

The V gene is TRBV7-8, the J gene TRBJ1-1, with D tentatively TRBD1 (5 bases). CDR1 and CDR2 from the germline V gene are SGHVS and FQNEAQ. The CDR3 runs 15 residues. Trimming shortened V by 2 bases and J by 4 bases, and 14 bases separated the two germline ends. The DNA for the CDR3 is TGTGCCAGCAGCTTACGGGCAGGGAGGTTCACTGAAGCTTTCTTT. This sequence encodes CASSLRAGRFTEAFF.

The chain employs TRBV19 and TRBJ1-1; TRBD1 matches at 10 bases. The length of the CDR3 is 17 residues. The V gene end was trimmed by 6 bases and the J gene end by 2 bases; junction bases not matched to a gene: 12. CDR1 and CDR2 (germline): LNHDA, SQIVND (reference sequence). In DNA form, the CDR3 reads TGTGCCAGTAGGGGGACAGGGGACGGAAGAAAAAACACTGAAGCTTTCTTT. Translating gives CASRGTGDGRKNTEAFF.

This clone was found many times. V usage is TRBV19 and J usage is TRBJ2-2, with TRBD1 matching 9 bases. Looked up from germline, CDR1 is LNHDA and CDR2 is SQIVND (reference sequence). The CDR3 covers 16 residues. V lost 7 bases, J lost 1 base, and 7 bases stayed unmatched. For the CDR3, the DNA is TGTGCCAGTATTCACAGGGGGCCGAAGAACACCGGGGAGCTGTTTTTT. Its protein is CASIHRGPKNTGELFF. Full variable domain (missing parts from reference TRBV19 and TRBJ2-2): DGGITQSPKYLFRKEGQNVTLSCEQNLNHDAMYWYRQDPGQGLRLIYYSQIVNDFQKGDIAEGYSVSREKKESFPLTVTSAQKNPTAFYLCASIHRGPKNTGELFFGEGSRLTVL.

The rearrangement joins TRBV30 to TRBJ2-2; D remains unclear. V lost 0 bases, J lost 5 bases, and 7 bases lay in between. There are 13 residues in the CDR3. Germline V gives CDR1 GTSNPN, CDR2 SVGIG (reference sequence). The CDR3 DNA sequence: TGTGCCTGGAGTGTATCATGGACCGGGGAGCTGTTTTTT. It codes for CAWSVSWTGELFF.

The CDR3 protein is CASSEVPQGLAGGAGELFF. The CDR3 nucleotides are TGTGCCAGCAGTGAGGTGCCCCAGGGACTAGCGGGAGGCGCCGGGGAGCTGTTTTTT. The chain recombines TRBV6-1 with TRBJ2-2; 15 positions match TRBD2. V lost 3 bases and J lost 6; bases outside the gene matches: 11. The CDR3 loop spans 19 amino acids. CDR1 MNHNS and CDR2 SASEGT come from the germline V gene.

This chain connects TRBV5-4 to TRBJ2-1; tentative D call: TRBD2 (7 bases). V lost 0 bases, J lost 6 bases, and 16 bases lay in between. The CDR3 is 16 residues long. Germline V lookup: CDR1 SGHNT, CDR2 YYREEE (reference sequence). In DNA, the CDR3 is TGTGCCAGCAGCTTGGCTAGGGGGAGGGCCCTCAATGAGCAGTTCTTC. Amino acids: CASSLARGRALNEQFF.

The chain uses TRBV4-1 and TRBJ1-4; 10 positions match TRBD1. CDR1 is MGHRA, CDR2 YSYEKL, per germline. Unmatched junction bases numbered 5, after V lost 0 bases and J lost 7 bases. The CDR3 is 16 amino acids. CDR3 DNA: TGCGCCAGCAGCCAAGATCAGGACAGGGGGGCTGAAAAACTGTTTTTT. This codes for CASSQDQDRGAEKLFF.

This clone was seen once. The chain carries TRBV7-9 and TRBJ2-5; D may match TRBD1 or TRBD2 (6 bases each). Germline V gene data show CDR1 as SEHNR and CDR2 as FQNEAQ (reference sequence). The length of the CDR3 is 13 residues. Trimming took off 5 bases at V and 1 base at J, with 8 bases between the two ends. CDR3 sequence: CASSRGPQETQYF. CDR3 in DNA: TGTGCCAGCAGCCGGGGGCCCCAAGAGACCCAGTACTTC.

V usage is TRBV5-1 and J usage is TRBJ2-7; 10 bases line up with TRBD2. Germline V gene lookup returns CDR1 SGHRS and CDR2 YFSETQ. CDR3 size: 15 residues. Trimming took 2 bases from V and 3 from J; bases not matched to a gene: 5. The CDR3 loop is CASSFHSSGSYEQYF. The CDR3, as DNA: TGCGCCAGCAGCTTTCACTCTAGCGGGAGCTACGAGCAGTACTTC. The entire variable domain, with the rest obtained from reference TRBV5-1 and TRBJ2-7, is as follows: KAGVTQTPRYLIKTRGQQVTLSCSPISGHRSVSWYQQTPGQGLQFLFEYFSETQRNKGNFPGRFSGRQFSNSRSEMNVSTLELGDSALYLCASSFHSSGSYEQYFGPGTRLTVT.

V is TRBV5-1 and J is TRBJ2-2, with D maybe TRBD2 (6 bases). The germline V gene encodes CDR1 SGHRS and CDR2 YFSETQ. The CDR3 contains 15 residues. Trimming stripped 1 base from V and 6 bases from J, with 13 bases between. The CDR3 loop reads CASSLTGDNAGELFF. In DNA form, the CDR3 reads TGCGCCAGCAGCTTGACGGGAGACAACGCCGGGGAGCTGTTTTTT.